Detailed here is one TCR beta chain. Its antigen is still unknown. This sample is part of a study of OX40 agonist ivuxolimab in advanced cancers. Broader study findings: Circulating CD4+ and CD8+ T cells showed clonal expansion by week 6 at 0.1 to 3.0 mg/kg.

Here immunoSEQ multiplex PCR was the method, and the copy in TCRdb shows in-frame clones only, minus some. The sample consists of around 140,000 clones, 90% of them appearing once. The germline V and J ends were trimmed by 3 bases and 6 bases, with 2 bases remaining between them. The CDR3 totals 11 residues. Germline V gives CDR1 MDHEN, CDR2 SYDVKM. Peripheral blood came from all dose cohorts at three timepoints. The chain carries TRBV28 and TRBJ1-4; D ambiguous. Sample: CD4+ or CD8+ T cells sorted from blood, taken in a trial of the OX40 agonist ivuxolimab. This clonotype originated in an adult with an advanced solid tumor such as melanoma, head and neck, liver or kidney cancer. DNA for the CDR3: TGTGCCAGCAGTTTTTATGAAAAACTGTTTTTT. It codes for CASSFYEKLFF.